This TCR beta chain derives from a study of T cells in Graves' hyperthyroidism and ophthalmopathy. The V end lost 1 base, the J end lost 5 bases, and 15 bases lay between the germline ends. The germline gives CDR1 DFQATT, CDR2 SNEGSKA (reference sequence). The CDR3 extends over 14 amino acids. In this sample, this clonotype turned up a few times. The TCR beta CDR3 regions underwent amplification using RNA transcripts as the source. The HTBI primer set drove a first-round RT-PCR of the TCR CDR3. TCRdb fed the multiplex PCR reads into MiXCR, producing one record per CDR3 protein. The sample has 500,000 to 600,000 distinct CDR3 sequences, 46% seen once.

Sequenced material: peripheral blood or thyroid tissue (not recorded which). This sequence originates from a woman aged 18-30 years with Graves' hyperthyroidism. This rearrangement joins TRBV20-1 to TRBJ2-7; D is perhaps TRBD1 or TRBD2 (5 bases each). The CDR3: CSARAAGTPDEQYF. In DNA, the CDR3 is TGCAGTGCTAGAGCCGCCGGGACCCCCGACGAGCAGTACTTC.